These 3 T cell receptor beta chains were all obtained from the same sample, sequenced in a study of neurological immune-mediated disorders. One entry per CDR3 protein, called by TCRdb with MiXCR from the 5' RACE reads. This repertoire shows about 62,000 distinct CDR3 sequences, over 3.5% found once; its top ten account for about 2%. The sample taken for sequencing was PBMCs. These TCRs come from a woman between 50 and 59 years old with multiple sclerosis.

At least ten counts were recorded for this clonotype. The chain links TRBV5-6 to TRBJ2-7; D is ambiguous. Trimming stripped 0 bases from V and 3 bases from J, with 7 bases between. Per germline, CDR1 SGHDT and CDR2 YYEEEE. CDR3 length: 13 residues. The CDR3 region is CASSLAQHYEQYF. In nucleotides, the CDR3 is TGTGCCAGCAGCTTGGCACAGCACTACGAGCAGTACTTC.

The CDR3 loop reads CSVEGGSSGDYGYTF. The CDR3 nucleotides are TGCAGCGTTGAAGGGGGTTCCTCGGGGGACTATGGCTACACCTTC. V gene TRBV29-1 combines with J gene TRBJ1-2, with D maybe TRBD1 (5 bases). V was cut by 1 base and J by 3 bases, with 15 bases left in between. Germline CDR1 and CDR2: SQVTM and ANQGSEA. The CDR3 has 15 amino acids. Full variable domain (missing parts from reference TRBV29-1 and TRBJ1-2): SAVISQKPSRDICQRGTSLTIQCQVDSQVTMMFWYRQQPGQSLTLIATANQGSEATYESGFVIDKFPISRPNLTFSTLTVSNMSPEDSSIYLCSVEGGSSGDYGYTFGSGTRLTVV.

There are many counts of this clonotype. The chain links TRBV2 to TRBJ1-3, with TRBD1 identical over 12 bases. Germline lookup yields CDR1 SNHLY and CDR2 FYNNEI. J was trimmed by 5 bases and V by 5 bases; bases with no gene match: 10. The CDR3 has 17 residues. CDR3 amino acids: CASSRLRDRGLRNTIYF. DNA of the CDR3: TGTGCCAGCAGTAGACTCCGGGACAGGGGGCTCAGAAACACCATATATTTT. The whole variable domain, filled in from reference TRBV2 and TRBJ1-3, reads EPEVTQTPSHQVTQMGQEVILRCVPISNHLYFYWYRQILGQKVEFLVSFYNNEISEKSEIFDDQFSVERPDGSNFTLKIRSTKLEDSAMYFCASSRLRDRGLRNTIYFGEGSWLTVV.